A single sample is the source of the 11 T cell receptor beta chains below, sequenced in a study of naive and memory T cell subsets. Two oligonucleotides, mixed equimolar, formed the beta constant-region primer covering TRBC1 and TRBC2. Via MiXCR, TCRdb re-called the UMI-ligation and nested PCR reads, giving one row per CDR3 protein. The sample lists 120,000 to 150,000 distinct CDR3 sequences, around 15% seen once, with about 0.13% in the top ten. Sequenced input: naive CD4+ T cells from blood. These receptors all stem from a human donor in good health.

The gene calls are TRBV19 and TRBJ2-1, with a possible D match to TRBD2 (6 bases). Trimming removed 6 bases at V and 6 bases at J, with 15 bases between. Germline CDR1 is LNHDA and CDR2 is SQIVND (reference sequence). CDR3 size: 14 residues. The CDR3 coding sequence is TGTGCCAGTAGAGGTCCTGGACTACCCAATGAGCAGTTCTTC. Translated, it gives CASRGPGLPNEQFF.

CDR3 sequence: CASSPGTITSANEQFF. The DNA of the CDR3 is TGCGCCAGCAGCCCTGGCACGATCACGAGCGCCAATGAGCAGTTCTTC. This chain joins TRBV5-1 and TRBJ2-1; D unclear. The CDR3 is 16 residues long. Per the germline V gene, CDR1 is SGHRS and CDR2 is YFSETQ. The germline V and J ends were trimmed by 4 bases and 6 bases, with 20 bases remaining between them.

J is TRBJ2-4 and V is TRBV7-2; D may be TRBD1 (6 bases). V dropped 1 base and J dropped 4 bases, with 8 bases sitting between them. The CDR3 spans 14 residues. The V gene's germline CDR1 is SGHTA and CDR2 FQGNSA. The CDR3 DNA is TGTGCCAGCAGCTTAGAGGGGGAGAAAAACATTCAGTACTTC. Translated, it gives CASSLEGEKNIQYF.

This clonotype was seen a few times. The chain recombines TRBV30 with TRBJ2-7; D is undetermined. CDR1 and CDR2 from the germline V gene are GTSNPN and SVGIG (reference sequence). This CDR3 has 12 amino acids. V lost 5 bases, J lost 10 bases, and 18 bases lay in between. As DNA, the CDR3 is TGTGCCTGGGGACGTTCCGTACATTTCCAGTACTTC. Its protein is CAWGRSVHFQYF.

The chain has TRBV7-9 and TRBJ1-2, with TRBD1 matching over 7 bases. Trimming at V came to 5 bases and at J to 2 bases, leaving 8 bases not matched to a gene. The CDR3 extends over 15 amino acids. Germline V gene data show CDR1 as SEHNR and CDR2 as FQNEAQ (reference sequence). The CDR3 spells CASSHWDRENYGYTF. The CDR3 DNA sequence: TGTGCCAGCAGCCACTGGGACAGAGAAAACTATGGCTACACCTTC.

V usage is TRBV18 and J usage is TRBJ2-5; TRBD1 agrees at 7 bases. V lost 3 bases and J lost 2; bases outside the gene matches: 3. The CDR3 has 14 amino acids. Germline assignment: CDR1 KGHSH and CDR2 LQKENI. CDR3: CASSPPGQQETQYF. The CDR3 DNA follows: TGTGCCAGCTCACCCCCGGGACAGCAAGAGACCCAGTACTTC.

The rearrangement links TRBV7-3 to TRBJ2-7; D gene uncertain. V lost 4 bases and J 5 bases, leaving 12 bases between the germline ends. This CDR3 is built from 13 residues. CDR1 SGHTA and CDR2 FQGTGA come from the germline V gene. CDR3: CASSSYFADEQYF. The CDR3 DNA reads as TGTGCCAGCAGCTCTTACTTCGCAGACGAGCAGTACTTC.

This clonotype has ten or more counts. The chain employs TRBV20-1 and TRBJ2-7; 7 bases map to TRBD2. The CDR3 is 16 residues long. Trimming cost V 0 bases and J 0 bases; bases outside gene matches: 8. Germline assignment: CDR1 DFQATT and CDR2 SNEGSKA (reference sequence). CDR3 sequence reads: CSARDWLAVSSYEQYF. CDR3 DNA sequence: TGCAGTGCTAGAGATTGGCTAGCGGTGAGCTCCTACGAGCAGTACTTC.

The V and J genes are TRBV23-1 and TRBJ2-5, with D maybe TRBD1 (5 bases). TRBV23-1 carries the ORF label, with uncertain function. The CDR3 totals 16 residues. V lost 4 bases and J 1 base, leaving 16 bases between the germline ends. For the CDR3, the DNA is TGCGCCAGCAGTCCAAGCTCGAGACAGTCCCAAGAGACCCAGTACTTC. This codes for CASSPSSRQSQETQYF.

This clonotype was seen a few times. V is TRBV5-5 and J is TRBJ1-5, with D maybe TRBD1 (6 bases). Germline V CDR1 and CDR2: SGHKS, YYEKEE (reference sequence). The germline V and J ends were trimmed by 4 bases and 2 bases, with 16 bases remaining between them. The CDR3 length is 16 residues. The CDR3 here is CASSVQGTGGNQPQHF. The CDR3 nucleotides read TGTGCCAGCAGCGTACAGGGAACGGGCGGCAATCAGCCCCAGCATTTT.

The rearrangement links TRBV19 to TRBJ2-1; TRBD2 matches 15 bases. Trimming removed 10 bases from V and 2 bases from J; junction bases left unmatched: 9. The CDR3 covers 17 residues. Looked up from germline, CDR1 is LNHDA and CDR2 is SQIVND (reference sequence). CDR3 coding DNA: TGTGCCACCTCCGGGACTAGCGGGAGGCGCCCCTACAATGAGCAGTTCTTC. This codes for CATSGTSGRRPYNEQFF.